This T cell receptor beta chain was obtained from a study of T cell repertoires in cytomegalovirus infection. Study information: CMV infection plus the matching HLA type was flagged by public TCR beta signatures.

In TCRdb, the reads were re-called with MiXCR into one record per CDR3 protein. Among fewer than 300,000 distinct CDR3 sequences listed, roughly 26% were seen once. This CDR3 is built from 12 residues. CDR1 MNHNS and CDR2 SASEGT come from the germline V gene. In regard to this clonotype: Germline and junction disagree at one end, which may indicate a read error.

The rearrangement uses TRBV6-1 and TRBJ2-4, with D possibly being TRBD1 (5 bases). The sequencing sample was made of PBMCs. This receptor was obtained from a human donor in good health (CMV status not recorded). Some clones in this sample may be carry-over from other donors' samples. This CDR3 reads CASGERGNIQYF. The CDR3 DNA is TGTGCCAGCGGTGAAAGGGGAAACATTCAGTACTTC.